This T cell receptor beta chain comes out of a study of beta chain features in type 1 diabetes. General study points: cDNA sequencing could over-represent cells with high TCR expression. The naive, central memory and Treg TCRB repertoires of patients appeared to be more similar to one another than those of healthy donors.

Points on this clone: Antigen: not known.

From germline, CDR1 is ENHRY and CDR2 SYGVKD. CDR3 length: 14 residues. The V gene lost 10 bases and the J gene lost 0 bases, with 10 bases spanning the gap. Expressed TCRB transcripts were sequenced because the entire RNA isolate underwent reverse transcription. Sequencing was performed with immunoSEQ multiplex PCR; in TCRdb, only in-frame clones are kept and a portion is missing. The sample consists of approximately 300,000 clones, 9.5% to 11% of them appearing once. This sequence was found in a woman in her twenties or thirties in good health. The chain joins TRBV10-3 to TRBJ2-6, with D unresolved. Sequencing used naive CD4+ T cells from blood. The CDR3 bases are TGTGCCACCGTACCGGGCTCTGGGGCCAACGTCCTGACTTTC. Its translation: CATVPGSGANVLTF.